Each of the 11 T cell receptor beta chains below was sequenced from the same sample in a study of cytomegalovirus exposure and HLA in healthy donors. Researchers ran the PCR with 60 Vbeta and 13 Jbeta primers. The assay was immunoSEQ multiplex PCR, and TCRdb's table has in-frame clones only and misses some. This table holds some 190,000 clones, approximately 88% found once. Input material: PBMCs. These receptors were taken from a boy between 2 and 10 years old in good health and CMV-seronegative.

The DNA for the CDR3 is TGTGCCAGCAGCTTATGGGGGGGGTCCCCCACAGATACGCAGTATTTT. It is translated as CASSLWGGSPTDTQYF. The V and J genes are TRBV7-2 and TRBJ2-3, with 7 bases identical to TRBD2. Germline lookup yields CDR1 SGHTA and CDR2 FQGNSA. This CDR3 is built from 16 residues. Unmatched junction bases numbered 7, after V lost 2 bases and J lost 2 bases.

The gene calls are TRBV7-2 and TRBJ2-1; possibly TRBD1 for D (5 bases). The germline V and J ends were trimmed by 7 bases and 2 bases, with 15 bases remaining between them. Per germline, CDR1 SGHTA and CDR2 FQGNSA. CDR3 length: 15 amino acids. The CDR3, as DNA: TGTGCCAGCATCGTGGATAGGACAACCTACAATGAGCAGTTCTTC. This translates into CASIVDRTTYNEQFF.

This chain uses TRBV7-6 with TRBJ2-1, with TRBD1 as a possible D gene (6 bases). This CDR3 comprises 16 residues. The germline CDR1 and CDR2 sequences are SGHVS and FNYEAQ. Trimming took 2 bases from V and 0 from J, leaving 11 bases between them. The CDR3 spells CASSLWGPSSYNEQFF. The CDR3 nucleotides are TGTGCCAGCAGCTTATGGGGGCCGAGCTCCTACAATGAGCAGTTCTTC.

The V call is TRBV6-1, the J call TRBJ2-3, with TRBD2 as a possible D gene (6 bases). There are 14 residues in the CDR3. V lost 8 bases and J 3 bases, leaving 15 bases between the germline ends. Germline V gene data show CDR1 as MNHNS and CDR2 as SASEGT. CDR3 residues: CASVAGTVTDTQYF. The CDR3 DNA follows: TGTGCCAGCGTGGCGGGAACGGTGACAGATACGCAGTATTTT.

CDR3 sequence reads: CASSQDWGGVFKGSYEQYF. In DNA form, the CDR3 reads TGCGCCAGCAGCCAAGATTGGGGGGGAGTGTTCAAGGGTTCCTACGAGCAGTACTTC. The gene calls are TRBV4-3 and TRBJ2-7, with TRBD2 matching 7 bases. V trimming: 0 bases; J trimming: 1 base; junction bases outside the gene matches: 15. This CDR3 is built from 19 residues. Germline V lookup: CDR1 LGHNA, CDR2 YSLEER.

This chain links TRBV6-5 with TRBJ1-6; D remains ambiguous. Germline CDR1 is MNHEY and CDR2 is SVGAGI. Deletions cut 5 bases from V and 7 bases from J, with 6 bases between. The CDR3 has 12 residues. CDR3 region: CASSGGNSPLHF. CDR3 DNA sequence: TGTGCCAGCAGTGGAGGGAATTCACCCCTCCACTTT.

V and J are TRBV9 and TRBJ2-7; perhaps TRBD1 as D (5 bases). The CDR3 has 15 residues. Trimming stripped 3 bases from V and 2 bases from J, with 15 bases between. From germline, CDR1 is SGDLS and CDR2 YYNGEE. The CDR3: CASSARATVPYEQYF. The DNA of the CDR3 is TGTGCCAGCAGCGCTAGGGCGACAGTTCCCTACGAGCAGTACTTC.

J is TRBJ1-2 and V is TRBV27, with 9 bases identical to TRBD1. The V and J ends lost 5 bases and 7 bases, in that order; junction bases with no gene match: 8. CDR1 is MNHEY and CDR2 is SMNVEV in the germline V gene (reference sequence). This CDR3 region has 14 residues. In nucleotides, the CDR3 is TGTGCCAGCAGTCTCCTGGACAGGGGAGGTGGCTACACCTTC. Protein: CASSLLDRGGGYTF.

The rearrangement links TRBV6-5 to TRBJ2-1, with 13 positions matching TRBD2. After removal of 8 bases from V and 9 bases from J, the junction contained 4 bases not matched to a gene. CDR3 length: 13 residues. Germline assignment: CDR1 MNHEY and CDR2 SVGAGI. In DNA, the CDR3 is TGTGCCAGCTATCGACTAGCGGGAGGTGAGCAGTTCTTC. It is translated as CASYRLAGGEQFF.

CDR3 DNA: TGTGCCACCAGCAGAGGACAGGGTCAGCCCCAGCATTTT. It codes for CATSRGQGQPQHF. The chain carries TRBV15 and TRBJ1-5; TRBD1 aligns across 7 bases. Germline CDR1 and CDR2: LNHNV and YYDKDF (reference sequence). V lost 1 base to trimming and J lost 6 bases; unmatched junction nucleotides: 0. The CDR3 is made up of 13 amino acids.

A word on this clone: The same CDR3 is also encoded by other DNA sequences in this sample. V gene TRBV7-9 combines with J gene TRBJ1-1, with D perhaps matching TRBD1 (6 bases). Germline V gives CDR1 SEHNR, CDR2 FQNEAQ (reference sequence). Trimming took off 5 bases at V and 4 bases at J, with 11 bases between the two ends. The CDR3 extends over 13 amino acids. The CDR3 DNA follows: TGTGCCAGCAGCCGGGGACATGGCACTGAAGCTTTCTTT. This codes for CASSRGHGTEAFF.